A single sample gave rise to the 21 T cell receptor beta chains below, sequenced in a study of T cell repertoires in cytomegalovirus infection. These TCRs' antigens remain unknown. TCRdb redid the calling of the reads with MiXCR, one entry per CDR3 protein. The sample includes about a million distinct CDR3 sequences, approximately 31% of them seen just once. The sample was cultured CD8+ T cells from PBMCs, taken from culture after CMV antigen stimulation. Source of these receptors: a human donor in good health (CMV status not recorded). Some clones in this sample may be carry-over from other donors' samples.

The V and J genes are TRBV12-3 or TRBV12-4 and TRBJ1-1, with 7 bases aligning to TRBD1. CDR3 size: 13 residues. V lost 11 bases and J lost 0; bases outside the gene matches: 6. This CDR3 is CAGRDSMNTEAFF. The CDR3 DNA is TGTGCCGGCCGGGACAGCATGAACACTGAAGCTTTCTTT.

V and J are TRBV14 and TRBJ2-1; weak D call: TRBD1 (5 bases). Germline V gene lookup returns CDR1 SGHDN and CDR2 FVKESK. This CDR3 is built from 15 residues. V was cut by 11 bases and J by 2 bases, with 19 bases left in between. CDR3 sequence: CASREVGDPYNEQFF. The CDR3 DNA reads TGTGCCTCCAGAGAGGTAGGGGATCCCTACAATGAGCAGTTCTTC.

This clonotype has just a few counts. The chain joins TRBV4-1 to TRBJ1-4, with D maybe TRBD1 (5 bases). The germline gives CDR1 MGHRA, CDR2 YSYEKL. This CDR3 has 17 amino acids. The V end was cut by 3 bases, the J end by 8 bases, with 22 bases between. The CDR3 DNA reads TGCGCCAGCAGCCAGAGTTCTAGAGGACAAGACCCCGAAAAACTGTTTTTT. Protein: CASSQSSRGQDPEKLFF.

In this sample, this clonotype turned up many times. The chain combines TRBV12-3 or TRBV12-4 with TRBJ2-5; TRBD1 is a possible D gene (6 bases). With 0 bases removed from V and 4 bases from J, the gap between germline ends came to 6 bases. This CDR3 is 13 amino acids long. In DNA form, the CDR3 reads TGTGCCAGCAGTTTAGCGGGGGCAGAGACCCAGTACTTC. This encodes CASSLAGAETQYF.

There are a few counts of this clonotype. The rearrangement joins TRBV6-2 or TRBV6-3 to TRBJ2-4; D possibly corresponds to TRBD2 (5 bases). Germline V CDR1 and CDR2: MNHEY, SVGEGT. The CDR3 loop spans 15 amino acids. Trimming pared 6 bases from V and 0 bases from J, leaving 12 bases between. The CDR3 loop is CASRETTLAKNIQYF. Here the CDR3 DNA reads TGTGCCAGCAGGGAGACTACTCTAGCCAAAAACATTCAGTACTTC.

This clonotype was found a few times. The rearrangement joins TRBV9 to TRBJ2-3, with TRBD2 as a possible D gene (5 bases). The V gene lost 0 bases and the J gene lost 0 bases, with 20 bases spanning the gap. Germline assignment: CDR1 SGDLS and CDR2 YYNGEE. This CDR3 spans 19 amino acids. CDR3 sequence (DNA): TGTGCCAGCAGCGTAGCTAGGTCTCTCCCGCCGGGAAGCACAGATACGCAGTATTTT. This gives the protein CASSVARSLPPGSTDTQYF.

This clonotype was detected a few times. The V and J genes are TRBV11-2 and TRBJ1-1; 7 positions agree with TRBD1. The CDR3 covers 14 residues. The junction had 6 bases not matched to a gene; V was cut back by 5 bases and J by 3 bases. The germline V gene encodes CDR1 SGHAT and CDR2 FQNNGV. The CDR3 is CASSPHRGDTEAFF. The CDR3 region has the DNA TGTGCCAGCAGCCCCCACAGGGGAGACACTGAAGCTTTCTTT.

This chain connects TRBV15 to TRBJ1-4; a possible D gene is TRBD1 (6 bases). Trimming cost V 0 bases and J 6 bases, with 8 bases left between them. Germline lookup yields CDR1 LNHNV and CDR2 YYDKDF (reference sequence). The CDR3 runs to 14 residues. CDR3 in amino acids: CATSREGGHEKLFF. The CDR3, as DNA: TGTGCCACCAGCAGAGAAGGGGGGCATGAAAAACTGTTTTTT. Supplemented by reference TRBV15 and TRBJ1-4, the full variable domain reads DAMVIQNPRYQVTQFGKPVTLSCSQTLNHNVMYWYQQKSSQAPKLLFHYYDKDFNNEADTPDNFQSRRPNTSFCFLDIRSPGLGDTAMYLCATSREGGHEKLFFGSGTQLSVL.

This rearrangement joins TRBV6-4 to TRBJ1-2; D is uncertain. V was pared by 6 bases and J by 11 bases, with 19 bases between. The germline V gene has CDR1 MRHNA and CDR2 SNTAGT. The CDR3 extends over 13 amino acids. CDR3 DNA: TGTGCCAGCAGCCCTGAGCACGACTCTGGATACACCTTC. Its translation: CASSPEHDSGYTF.

The genes are TRBV10-3 and TRBJ2-5, with 9 bases matching TRBD1. CDR3 length equals 16 residues. V lost 7 bases and J lost 1; bases outside the gene matches: 10. From germline, CDR1 is ENHRY and CDR2 SYGVKD. CDR3 DNA sequence: TGTGCCATCAAGGCAGGGGACAGGGCAGGCCAAGAGACCCAGTACTTC. This translates into CAIKAGDRAGQETQYF.

The chain couples TRBV7-3 to TRBJ2-3, with D perhaps matching TRBD1 or TRBD2 (5 bases each). The germline CDR1 and CDR2 sequences are SGHTA and FQGTGA. This CDR3 is 10 amino acids long. The CDR3 reads CVSGGDTQYF. As DNA, the CDR3 is TGTGTCAGTGGGGGAGATACGCAGTATTTT.

The V gene is TRBV5-6, the J gene TRBJ2-3, with 8 positions matching TRBD1. The CDR3 loop spans 16 amino acids. Germline values: CDR1 SGHDT, CDR2 YYEEEE. V shed 5 bases and J 5 bases; nucleotides not matched to a gene: 13. CDR3 coding DNA: TGTGCCAGCAGGCCCCCCCGGACAGGGTTGGTAGATACGCAGTATTTT. It is translated as CASRPPRTGLVDTQYF.

V usage is TRBV28 and J usage is TRBJ1-2; a weak D match, TRBD1 (5 bases). CDR1 is MDHEN, CDR2 SYDVKM, per germline. Trimming removed 4 bases from V and 5 bases from J, with 23 bases in between. The CDR3 sequence is 17 residues long. In DNA form, the CDR3 reads TGTGCCAGCAGTTCGCTGCTCCTTACGACAGAAGAGTATGGCTACACCTTC. Translating gives CASSSLLLTTEEYGYTF.

The rearrangement links TRBV29-1 to TRBJ1-2; D unresolved. Germline CDR1 reads SQVTM; CDR2 reads ANQGSEA. The CDR3 contains 14 residues. Between the trimmed V and J ends, which lost 0 bases and 2 bases, there was a span of 10 bases. CDR3 DNA sequence: TGCAGCGTTGAAGACCCGGGCCGGAACTATGGCTACACCTTC. Translating it yields CSVEDPGRNYGYTF.

This clonotype was counted at least ten times. This chain links TRBV7-2 with TRBJ1-2; maybe TRBD1 (6 bases). Germline assignment: CDR1 SGHTA and CDR2 FQGNSA. The CDR3 consists of 14 residues. Trimming took off 7 bases at V and 2 bases at J, with 14 bases between the two ends. CDR3 amino acids: CASTRGASNYGYTF. CDR3 bases: TGTGCCAGCACTCGGGGGGCCTCGAACTATGGCTACACCTTC.

Only a few counts were recorded for this clonotype. J is TRBJ1-1 and V is TRBV6-8; D may be TRBD1 (5 bases). The germline V and J ends were trimmed by 6 bases and 3 bases, with 11 bases remaining between them. CDR1 and CDR2 (germline): MNHGY, SAAAGT. The CDR3 is made up of 13 amino acids. CDR3 DNA sequence: TGTGCCAGCAGGCAGGGTCGGGACACTGAAGCTTTCTTT. This sequence encodes CASRQGRDTEAFF.

This clonotype was found a few times. The gene calls are TRBV12-3 or TRBV12-4 and TRBJ1-5; TRBD1 is a possible D gene (5 bases). Trimming removed 3 bases at V and 3 bases at J, with 9 bases between. This CDR3 comprises 14 residues. CDR3 DNA: TGTGCCAGCAGTTTTGCCGGGGCCAATCAGCCCCAGCATTTT. As protein: CASSFAGANQPQHF.

V is TRBV7-3 and J is TRBJ2-2; unclear D gene. This CDR3 has 15 residues. Germline V CDR1 and CDR2: SGHTA, FQGTGA. V lost 7 bases to trimming and J lost 4 bases, with 16 bases between them. The CDR3 DNA sequence: TGTGCCAGCATCCTTTCCGGGTCTTTCACCGGGGAGCTGTTTTTT. It encodes CASILSGSFTGELFF.

This clonotype is a singleton in its sample. CDR3 amino acids: CASSPSGDGETQYF. The CDR3 bases are TGTGCCAGCAGCCCCTCGGGGGACGGCGAGACCCAGTACTTC. V usage is TRBV6-5 and J usage is TRBJ2-5; a weak D match, TRBD2 (6 bases). Trimming shortened V by 6 bases and J by 5 bases, and 16 bases separated the two germline ends. Germline loops: CDR1 MNHEY, CDR2 SVGAGI. This CDR3 comprises 14 residues.

The chain is built from TRBV7-3 and TRBJ2-1; D is possibly TRBD2 (6 bases). Trimming cost V 5 bases and J 8 bases, with 13 bases left between them. This CDR3 has 13 amino acids. Germline CDR1 is SGHTA and CDR2 is FQGTGA. In nucleotides, the CDR3 is TGTGCCAGCAGCACAACACTAGCCGATGAGCAGTTCTTC. Protein sequence: CASSTTLADEQFF.

The chain recombines TRBV15 with TRBJ1-2, with no clear D. Between the trimmed V and J ends, which lost 2 bases and 3 bases, there was a span of 10 bases. Germline V gives CDR1 LNHNV, CDR2 YYDKDF (reference sequence). The CDR3 is made up of 14 amino acids. This CDR3 is CATSRPGMDYGYTF. The DNA of the CDR3 is TGTGCCACCAGCAGACCGGGAATGGACTATGGCTACACCTTC.